These T cell receptor beta chains were read from a single sample in a study of human T cells and chemical hapten exposure. TCRdb passed the RACE reads through MiXCR, listing each CDR3 protein once. The data contain roughly 120,000 distinct CDR3 sequences, 9.5% to 13% of them singletons. The sample here was whole blood, taken in connection with sensitization to the hapten diphenylcyclopropenone (DPC). The origin of the receptors is a woman aged 45-59 years with alopecia areata. Some clones in this sample may be carry-over from other donors' samples. The CDR3 runs from the conserved cysteine through the conserved F or W. D genes are given only for firm matches. Size is stated for part of the rows, as once, few or many counts, or as a class when the clone is expanded.

j_call: TRBJ2-1
d_call: .
clone_size: many
v_call: TRBV11-2
cdr3_aa: CASIKPGKYNEQFF
cdr3_nt: TGTGCCAGCATAAAGCCGGGAAAATACAATGAGCAGTTCTTC

j_call: TRBJ1-2
d_call: .
clone_size: few
v_call: TRBV20-1
cdr3_aa: CSASENFNYGYTF
cdr3_nt: TGCAGTGCTAGTGAGAATTTTAACTATGGCTACACCTTC

j_call: TRBJ1-6
d_call: .
clone_size: many
v_call: TRBV7-9
cdr3_aa: CASNFYNSPLHF
cdr3_nt: TGTGCCAGCAACTTCTATAATTCACCCCTCCACTTT

j_call: TRBJ2-3
d_call: .
clone_size: few
v_call: TRBV7-9
cdr3_aa: CASSLGENSGSSTDTQYF
cdr3_nt: TGTGCCAGCAGCTTAGGAGAGAATAGCGGTAGTAGCACAGATACGCAGTATTTT

j_call: TRBJ1-2
d_call: TRBD1
clone_size: .
v_call: TRBV20-1
cdr3_aa: CSARKAGTGERGRDGYTF
cdr3_nt: TGCAGTGCTAGGAAAGCCGGGACAGGGGAAAGAGGGAGAGATGGCTACACCTTC

j_call: TRBJ2-7
d_call: .
clone_size: many
v_call: TRBV7-2
cdr3_aa: CASSLVLPYEQYF
cdr3_nt: TGTGCCAGCAGCTTAGTGCTGCCCTACGAGCAGTACTTC

j_call: TRBJ1-5
d_call: TRBD1
clone_size: many
v_call: TRBV2
cdr3_aa: CASSDRGLPNQPQHF
cdr3_nt: TGTGCCAGCAGTGACAGGGGGCTACCCAATCAGCCCCAGCATTTT

j_call: TRBJ2-1
d_call: .
clone_size: many
v_call: TRBV5-1
cdr3_aa: CASSLAERAEQFF
cdr3_nt: TGCGCCAGCAGCTTGGCCGAACGTGCTGAGCAGTTCTTC

j_call: TRBJ2-2
d_call: .
clone_size: .
v_call: TRBV2
cdr3_aa: CASSKAVNTGELFF
cdr3_nt: TGTGCCAGCAGCAAAGCGGTGAACACCGGGGAGCTGTTTTTT

j_call: TRBJ1-2
d_call: .
clone_size: few
v_call: TRBV12-3/TRBV12-4
cdr3_aa: CASSLSLAHYGYTF
cdr3_nt: TGTGCCAGCAGTTTGAGCCTGGCGCACTATGGCTACACCTTC

j_call: TRBJ1-1
d_call: .
clone_size: many
v_call: TRBV18
cdr3_aa: CASSPREGNTEAFF
cdr3_nt: TGTGCCAGCTCACCCCGGGAGGGGAACACTGAAGCTTTCTTT

j_call: TRBJ2-7
d_call: .
clone_size: few
v_call: TRBV3-1
cdr3_aa: CASSQELRREQYF
cdr3_nt: TGTGCCAGCAGCCAAGAGCTCAGGAGGGAGCAGTACTTC

j_call: TRBJ2-1
d_call: .
clone_size: many
v_call: TRBV7-8
cdr3_aa: CASSLQGFYPNEQFF
cdr3_nt: TGTGCCAGCAGCCTGCAGGGGTTTTATCCCAATGAGCAGTTCTTC

j_call: TRBJ2-5
d_call: TRBD2
clone_size: few
v_call: TRBV6-5
cdr3_aa: CASSVTFGRHGETQYF
cdr3_nt: TGTGCCAGCAGTGTCACCTTCGGGAGGCACGGAGAGACCCAGTACTTC

j_call: TRBJ2-1
d_call: TRBD2
clone_size: few
v_call: TRBV28
cdr3_aa: CASSLTRFKAGGPNEQFF
cdr3_nt: TGTGCCAGCAGTTTAACGAGATTTAAAGCGGGAGGCCCTAATGAGCAGTTCTTC

j_call: TRBJ1-1
d_call: .
clone_size: many
v_call: TRBV6-5
cdr3_aa: CASGAEEGVNTEAFF
cdr3_nt: TGTGCCAGCGGTGCGGAAGAAGGAGTGAACACTGAAGCTTTCTTT

j_call: TRBJ1-6
d_call: .
clone_size: many
v_call: TRBV20-1
cdr3_aa: CSAQNRDLNNSPLHF
cdr3_nt: TGCAGTGCTCAAAACCGGGACCTAAATAATTCACCCCTCCACTTT

j_call: TRBJ2-1
d_call: .
clone_size: many
v_call: TRBV12-3/TRBV12-4
cdr3_aa: CASSLRQLGLVQFF
cdr3_nt: TGTGCCAGCAGTTTGCGGCAGTTGGGTCTCGTGCAGTTCTTC

j_call: TRBJ1-2
d_call: .
clone_size: .
v_call: TRBV4-1
cdr3_aa: CATRMVGTIKDGYTF
cdr3_nt: TGCGCCACCAGGATGGTGGGGACGATAAAAGATGGCTACACCTTC

j_call: TRBJ2-7
d_call: .
clone_size: few
v_call: TRBV28
cdr3_aa: CASTTPSGSSYEQYF
cdr3_nt: TGTGCCAGCACCACGCCCTCCGGGAGCTCCTACGAGCAGTACTTC

j_call: TRBJ2-7
d_call: .
clone_size: many
v_call: TRBV29-1
cdr3_aa: CSAALATREQYF
cdr3_nt: TGCAGCGCCGCCCTGGCCACACGAGAGCAGTACTTC

j_call: TRBJ1-4
d_call: .
clone_size: .
v_call: TRBV29-1
cdr3_aa: CSVELPSSNEKLFF
cdr3_nt: TGCAGCGTTGAGCTTCCCAGCTCTAATGAAAAACTGTTTTTT

j_call: TRBJ2-1
d_call: TRBD2
clone_size: few
v_call: TRBV6-2/TRBV6-3
cdr3_aa: CASTGGGIVMGNEQFF
cdr3_nt: TGTGCCAGCACGGGAGGCGGAATAGTTATGGGCAATGAGCAGTTCTTC

j_call: TRBJ1-2
d_call: .
clone_size: .
v_call: TRBV12-3/TRBV12-4
cdr3_aa: CASSRDRRYGYTF
cdr3_nt: TGTGCCAGCAGCCGAGACAGGAGGTATGGCTACACCTTC

j_call: TRBJ1-4
d_call: .
clone_size: many
v_call: TRBV4-1
cdr3_aa: CASSQDRGDEKLFF
cdr3_nt: TGCGCCAGCAGCCAAGACAGGGGCGATGAAAAACTGTTTTTT

j_call: TRBJ1-1
d_call: TRBD1
clone_size: many
v_call: TRBV7-2
cdr3_aa: CASSPRAGGGMAFF
cdr3_nt: TGTGCCAGCAGCCCCCGCGCAGGGGGCGGAATGGCTTTCTTT

j_call: TRBJ1-4
d_call: .
clone_size: few
v_call: TRBV28
cdr3_aa: CASGHEKLFF
cdr3_nt: TGTGCCAGCGGACATGAAAAACTGTTTTTT

j_call: TRBJ2-5
d_call: .
clone_size: few
v_call: TRBV9
cdr3_aa: CASSETPTTTSYF
cdr3_nt: TGTGCCAGCAGCGAAACCCCGACCACGACTTCTTACTTC

j_call: TRBJ1-5
d_call: TRBD1
clone_size: .
v_call: TRBV7-2
cdr3_aa: CASSPGQANQPQHF
cdr3_nt: TGTGCCAGCAGCCCAGGACAGGCAAATCAGCCCCAGCATTTT

j_call: TRBJ1-6
d_call: .
clone_size: many
v_call: TRBV6-2/TRBV6-3
cdr3_aa: CASNDYNSPLHF
cdr3_nt: TGTGCCAGCAACGACTATAATTCACCCCTCCACTTT

j_call: TRBJ2-3
d_call: .
clone_size: once
v_call: TRBV21-1
cdr3_aa: CARKRNREDPTDTQYF
cdr3_nt: TGTGCCAGAAAGAGAAACAGGGAGGATCCCACAGATACGCAGTATTTT